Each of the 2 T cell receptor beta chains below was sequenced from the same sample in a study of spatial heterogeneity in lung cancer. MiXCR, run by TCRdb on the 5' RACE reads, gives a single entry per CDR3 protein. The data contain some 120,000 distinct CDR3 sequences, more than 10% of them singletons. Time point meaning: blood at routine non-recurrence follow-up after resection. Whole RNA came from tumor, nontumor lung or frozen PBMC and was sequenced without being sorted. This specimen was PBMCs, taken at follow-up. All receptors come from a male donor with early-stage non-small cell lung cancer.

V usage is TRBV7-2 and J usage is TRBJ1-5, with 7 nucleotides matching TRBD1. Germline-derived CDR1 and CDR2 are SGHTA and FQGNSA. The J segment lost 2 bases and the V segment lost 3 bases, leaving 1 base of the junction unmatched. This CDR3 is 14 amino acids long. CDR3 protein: CASSFTGGNQPQHF. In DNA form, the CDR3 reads TGTGCCAGCAGCTTTACAGGGGGCAATCAGCCCCAGCATTTT.

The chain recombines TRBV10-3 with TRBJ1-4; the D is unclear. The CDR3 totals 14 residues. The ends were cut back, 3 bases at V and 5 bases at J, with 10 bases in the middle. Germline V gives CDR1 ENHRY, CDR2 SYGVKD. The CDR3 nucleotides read TGTGCCATCAGTGACGGTGGGCAAAATGAAAAACTGTTTTTT. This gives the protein CAISDGGQNEKLFF.